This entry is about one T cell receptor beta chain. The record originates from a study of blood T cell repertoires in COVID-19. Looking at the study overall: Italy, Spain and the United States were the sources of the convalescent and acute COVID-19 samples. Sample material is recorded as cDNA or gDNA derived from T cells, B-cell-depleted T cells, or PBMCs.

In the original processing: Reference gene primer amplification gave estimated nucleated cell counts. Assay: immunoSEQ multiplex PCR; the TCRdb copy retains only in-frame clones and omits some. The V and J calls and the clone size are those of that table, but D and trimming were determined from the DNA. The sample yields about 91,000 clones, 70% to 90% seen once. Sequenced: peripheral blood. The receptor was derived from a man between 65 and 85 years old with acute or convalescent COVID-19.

The CDR3 sequence is CASSQGAGGRYGYTF. CDR3 sequence (DNA): TGTGCCAGCAGCCAAGGGGCAGGGGGTCGCTATGGCTACACCTTC. The chain links TRBV3-1 (or the pseudogene TRBV3-2) to TRBJ1-2; 7 nucleotides agree with TRBD1. Germline V gene data show CDR1 as LGHDT and CDR2 as YNNKEL (reference sequence). J lost 4 bases, V lost 1 base, and 6 bases had no gene match. The CDR3 totals 15 residues.